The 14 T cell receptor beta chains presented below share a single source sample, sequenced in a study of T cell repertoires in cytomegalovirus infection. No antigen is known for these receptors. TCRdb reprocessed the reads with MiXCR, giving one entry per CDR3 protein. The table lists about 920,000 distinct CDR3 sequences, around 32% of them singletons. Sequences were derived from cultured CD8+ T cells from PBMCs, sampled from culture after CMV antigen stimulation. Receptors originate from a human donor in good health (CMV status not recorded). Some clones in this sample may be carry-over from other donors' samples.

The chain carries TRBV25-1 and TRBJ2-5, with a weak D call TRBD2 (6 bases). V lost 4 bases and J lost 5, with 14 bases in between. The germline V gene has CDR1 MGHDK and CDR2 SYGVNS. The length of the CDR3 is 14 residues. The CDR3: CASSGPWGTETQYF. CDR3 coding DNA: TGTGCCAGCAGTGGGCCCTGGGGGACTGAGACCCAGTACTTC.

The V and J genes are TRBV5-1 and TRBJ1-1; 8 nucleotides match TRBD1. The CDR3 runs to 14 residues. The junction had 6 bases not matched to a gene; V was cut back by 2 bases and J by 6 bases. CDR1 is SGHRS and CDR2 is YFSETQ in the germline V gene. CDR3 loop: CASSLSGGGSEAFF. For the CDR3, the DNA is TGCGCCAGCAGCTTATCAGGGGGCGGCTCTGAAGCTTTCTTT.

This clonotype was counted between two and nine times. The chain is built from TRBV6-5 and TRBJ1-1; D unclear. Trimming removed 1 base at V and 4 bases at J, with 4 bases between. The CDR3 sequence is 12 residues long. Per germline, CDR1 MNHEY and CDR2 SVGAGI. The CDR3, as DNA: TGTGCCAGCAGTTACTTGGTCACTGAAGCTTTCTTT. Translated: CASSYLVTEAFF.

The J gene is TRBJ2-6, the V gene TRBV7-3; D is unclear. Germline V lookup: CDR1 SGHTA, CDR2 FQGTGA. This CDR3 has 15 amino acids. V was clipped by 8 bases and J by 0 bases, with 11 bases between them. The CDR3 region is CASSTVSSGANVLTF. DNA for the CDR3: TGTGCCAGCTCCACAGTAAGCTCTGGGGCCAACGTCCTGACTTTC.

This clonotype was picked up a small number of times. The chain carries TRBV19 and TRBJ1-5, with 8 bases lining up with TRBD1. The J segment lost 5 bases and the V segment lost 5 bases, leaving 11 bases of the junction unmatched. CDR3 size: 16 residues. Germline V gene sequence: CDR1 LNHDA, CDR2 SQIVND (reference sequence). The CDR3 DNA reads TGTGCCAGTAGTTCCCGACAGGGGATTGTGGATCAGCCCCAGCATTTT. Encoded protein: CASSSRQGIVDQPQHF.

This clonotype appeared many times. CDR3 sequence: CASSLWQGKGDTQYF. CDR3 sequence (DNA): TGTGCCAGCAGTTTATGGCAGGGAAAGGGTGATACGCAGTATTTT. The rearrangement joins TRBV7-2 to TRBJ2-3; D may be TRBD1 (5 bases). V was pared by 6 bases and J by 6 bases, with 19 bases between. The CDR3 is 15 residues long. In germline, CDR1 is SGHTA, CDR2 FQGNSA.

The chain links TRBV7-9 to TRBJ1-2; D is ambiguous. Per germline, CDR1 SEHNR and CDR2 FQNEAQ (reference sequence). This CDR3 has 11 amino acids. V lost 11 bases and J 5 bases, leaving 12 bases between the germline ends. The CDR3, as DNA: TGTGCCGCAATGACGGGATATGGCTACACCTTC. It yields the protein CAAMTGYGYTF.

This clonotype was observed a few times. The DNA of the CDR3 is TGTGCCAGCACCGACAGGGGGAGGCTGAGCACCGGGGAGCTGTTTTTT. Translation gives CASTDRGRLSTGELFF. The chain couples TRBV6-1 to TRBJ2-2; 9 positions match TRBD1. The length of the CDR3 is 16 residues. The V gene end was trimmed by 7 bases and the J gene end by 4 bases; junction bases not matched to a gene: 10. Germline V CDR1 and CDR2: MNHNS, SASEGT.

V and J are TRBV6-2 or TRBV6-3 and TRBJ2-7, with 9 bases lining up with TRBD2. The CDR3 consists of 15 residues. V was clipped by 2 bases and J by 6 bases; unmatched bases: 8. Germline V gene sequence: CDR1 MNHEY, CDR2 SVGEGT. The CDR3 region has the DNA TGTGCCAGCAGTTACGCTCGCGGGGGGGCCGGCGAGCAGTACGTC. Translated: CASSYARGGAGEQYV.

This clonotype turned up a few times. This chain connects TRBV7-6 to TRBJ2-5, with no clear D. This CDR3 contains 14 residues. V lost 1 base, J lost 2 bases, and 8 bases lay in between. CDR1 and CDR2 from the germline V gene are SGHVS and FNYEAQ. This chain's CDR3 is CASSLVGKQETQYF. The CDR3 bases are TGTGCCAGCAGCTTAGTCGGTAAACAAGAGACCCAGTACTTC.

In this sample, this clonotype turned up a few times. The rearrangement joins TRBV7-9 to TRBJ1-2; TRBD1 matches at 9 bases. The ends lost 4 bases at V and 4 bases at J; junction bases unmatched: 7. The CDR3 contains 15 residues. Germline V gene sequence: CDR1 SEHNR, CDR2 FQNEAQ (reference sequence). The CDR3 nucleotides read TGTGCCAGCAGCTCGACAGGGGGAGGTGCCTATGGCTACACCTTC. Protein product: CASSSTGGGAYGYTF.

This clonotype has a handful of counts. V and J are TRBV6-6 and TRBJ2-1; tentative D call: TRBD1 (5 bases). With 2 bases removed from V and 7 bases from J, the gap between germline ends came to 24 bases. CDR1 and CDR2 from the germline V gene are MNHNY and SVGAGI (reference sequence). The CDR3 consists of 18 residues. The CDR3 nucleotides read TGTGCCAGCAGTTACCCTCAGGGCCGCTCATCGATGGGGAATGAGCAGTTCTTC. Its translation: CASSYPQGRSSMGNEQFF.

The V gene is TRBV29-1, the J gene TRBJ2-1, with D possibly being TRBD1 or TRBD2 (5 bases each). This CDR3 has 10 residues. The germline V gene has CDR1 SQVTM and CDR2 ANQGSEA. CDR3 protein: CTLGDPEQFF. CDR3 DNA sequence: TGCACCTTGGGGGACCCTGAGCAGTTCTTC.

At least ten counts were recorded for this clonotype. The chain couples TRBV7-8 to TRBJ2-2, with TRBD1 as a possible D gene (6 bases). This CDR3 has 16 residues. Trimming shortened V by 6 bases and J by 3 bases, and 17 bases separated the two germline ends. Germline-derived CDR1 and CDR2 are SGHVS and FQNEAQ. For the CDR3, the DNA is TGTGCCAGCAGTAACCCAGGAACAGGGTACACCGGGGAGCTGTTTTTT. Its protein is CASSNPGTGYTGELFF.